This T cell receptor (beta chain) was sequenced in a study of Tregs in tolerant kidney transplant recipients. CDR3 size: 13 residues. Germline V gene lookup returns CDR1 KGHSH and CDR2 LQKENI. The V end was cut by 2 bases, the J end by 4 bases, with 8 bases between. Before regulatory T cell sorting, thawed PBMCs rested overnight at 37°C in 200 IU/ml IL-2. The repertoire was sequenced with immunoSEQ multiplex PCR; TCRdb's copy has only in-frame clones and lacks some. The sample yields under 50,000 clones, about 90% seen once. J is TRBJ1-1 and V is TRBV18, with unresolved D. The specimen was Tregs from blood. The receptor comes from a human donor in good health. DNA of the CDR3: TGTGCCAGCTCACCAGGAACCGCCACTGAAGCTTTCTTT. This sequence encodes CASSPGTATEAFF.